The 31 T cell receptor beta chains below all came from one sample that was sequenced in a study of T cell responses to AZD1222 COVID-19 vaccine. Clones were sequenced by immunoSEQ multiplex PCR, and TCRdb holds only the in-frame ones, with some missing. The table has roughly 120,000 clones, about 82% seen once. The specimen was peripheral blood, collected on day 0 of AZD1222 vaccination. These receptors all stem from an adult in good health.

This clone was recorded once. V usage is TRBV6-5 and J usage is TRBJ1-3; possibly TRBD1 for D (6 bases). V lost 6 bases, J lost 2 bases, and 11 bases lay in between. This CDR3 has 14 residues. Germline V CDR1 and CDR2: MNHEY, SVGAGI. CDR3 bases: TGTGCCAGCAGGGTGGACAGTCCTGGAAACACCATATATTTT. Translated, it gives CASRVDSPGNTIYF.

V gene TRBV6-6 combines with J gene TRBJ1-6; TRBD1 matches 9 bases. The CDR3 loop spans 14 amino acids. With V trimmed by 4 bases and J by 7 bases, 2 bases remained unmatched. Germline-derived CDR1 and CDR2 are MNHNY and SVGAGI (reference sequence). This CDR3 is CASSLGQGNSPLHF. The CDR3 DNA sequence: TGTGCCAGCAGTTTGGGACAGGGAAATTCACCCCTCCACTTT.

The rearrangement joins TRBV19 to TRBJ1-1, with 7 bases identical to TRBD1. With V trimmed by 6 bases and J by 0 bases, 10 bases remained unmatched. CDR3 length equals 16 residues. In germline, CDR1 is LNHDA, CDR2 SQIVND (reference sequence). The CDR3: CASSIGGGGLNTEAFF. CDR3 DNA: TGTGCCAGTAGCATCGGAGGGGGCGGTCTGAACACTGAAGCTTTCTTT.

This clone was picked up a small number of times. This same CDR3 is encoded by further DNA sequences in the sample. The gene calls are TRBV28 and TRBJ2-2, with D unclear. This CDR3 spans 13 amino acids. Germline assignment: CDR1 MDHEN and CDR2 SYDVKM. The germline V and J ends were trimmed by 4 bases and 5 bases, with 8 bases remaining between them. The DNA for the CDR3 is TGTGCCAGCAGTTCCCAAAGGACCGGGGAGCTGTTTTTT. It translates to CASSSQRTGELFF.

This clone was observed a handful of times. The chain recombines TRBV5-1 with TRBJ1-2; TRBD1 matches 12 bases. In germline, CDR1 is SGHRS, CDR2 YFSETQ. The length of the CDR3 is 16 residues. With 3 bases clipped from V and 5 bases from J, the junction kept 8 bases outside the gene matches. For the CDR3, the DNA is TGCGCCAGCAGCTACGGGACAGGGGGCTCGCGGTATGGCTACACCTTC. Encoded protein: CASSYGTGGSRYGYTF. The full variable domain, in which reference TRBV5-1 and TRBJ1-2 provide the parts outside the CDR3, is KAGVTQTPRYLIKTRGQQVTLSCSPISGHRSVSWYQQTPGQGLQFLFEYFSETQRNKGNFPGRFSGRQFSNSRSEMNVSTLELGDSALYLCASSYGTGGSRYGYTFGSGTRLTVV.

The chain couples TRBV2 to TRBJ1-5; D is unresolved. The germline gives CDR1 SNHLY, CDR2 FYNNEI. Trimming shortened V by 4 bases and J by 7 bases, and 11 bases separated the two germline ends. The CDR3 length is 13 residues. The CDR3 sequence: CASSAEGRQPQHF. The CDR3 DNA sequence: TGTGCCAGCAGTGCGGAAGGGCGGCAGCCCCAGCATTTT.

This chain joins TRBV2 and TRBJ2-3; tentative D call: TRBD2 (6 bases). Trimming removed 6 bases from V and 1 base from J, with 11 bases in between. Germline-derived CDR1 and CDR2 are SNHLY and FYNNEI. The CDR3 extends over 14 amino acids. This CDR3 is CASRPGLRTDTQYF. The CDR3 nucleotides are TGTGCCAGCAGGCCGGGACTTCGCACAGATACGCAGTATTTT.

The CDR3 coding sequence is TGTGCCAGCAGCCAAGGATCCGGATACTACAATGAGCAGTTCTTC. It encodes CASSQGSGYYNEQFF. The chain links TRBV3-1 (or the pseudogene TRBV3-2) to TRBJ2-1, with D uncertain. The CDR3 is made up of 15 amino acids. CDR1 is LGHDT, CDR2 YNNKEL, per germline (reference sequence). V was pared by 1 base and J by 3 bases, with 10 bases between.

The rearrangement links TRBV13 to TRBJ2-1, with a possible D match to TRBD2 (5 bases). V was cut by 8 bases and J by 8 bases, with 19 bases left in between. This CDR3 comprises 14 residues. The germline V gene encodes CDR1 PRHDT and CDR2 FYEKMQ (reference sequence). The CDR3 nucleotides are TGTGCCAGCGGCTCTGGGAGAGCTTCCCATGAGCAGTTCTTC. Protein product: CASGSGRASHEQFF.

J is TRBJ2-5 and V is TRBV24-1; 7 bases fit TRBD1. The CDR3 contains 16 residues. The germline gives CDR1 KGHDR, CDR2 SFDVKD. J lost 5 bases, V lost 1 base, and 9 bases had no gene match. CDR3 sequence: CATSDLRQGLGETQYF. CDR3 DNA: TGTGCCACCAGTGATTTAAGACAGGGCTTAGGGGAGACCCAGTACTTC.

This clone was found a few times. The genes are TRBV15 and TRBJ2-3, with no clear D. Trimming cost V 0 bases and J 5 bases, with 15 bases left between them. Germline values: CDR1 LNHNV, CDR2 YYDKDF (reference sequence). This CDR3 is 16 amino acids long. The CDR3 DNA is TGTGCCACCAGCAGAGATCGGGTCCATCCGGGAGATACGCAGTATTTT. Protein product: CATSRDRVHPGDTQYF.

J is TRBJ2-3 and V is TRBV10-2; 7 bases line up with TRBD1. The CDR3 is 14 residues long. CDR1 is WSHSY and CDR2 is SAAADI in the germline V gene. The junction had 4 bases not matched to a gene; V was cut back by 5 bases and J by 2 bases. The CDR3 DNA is TGCGCCAGCAGTTCACAGGGGTTCACAGATACGCAGTATTTT. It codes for CASSSQGFTDTQYF.

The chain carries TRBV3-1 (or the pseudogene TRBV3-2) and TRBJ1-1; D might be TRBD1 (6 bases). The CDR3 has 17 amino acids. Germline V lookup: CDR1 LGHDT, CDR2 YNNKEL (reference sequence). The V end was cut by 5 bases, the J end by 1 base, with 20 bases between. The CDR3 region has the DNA TGTGCCAGCAGCACACGATACAGGGTAGAGGGGAACACTGAAGCTTTCTTT. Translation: CASSTRYRVEGNTEAFF.

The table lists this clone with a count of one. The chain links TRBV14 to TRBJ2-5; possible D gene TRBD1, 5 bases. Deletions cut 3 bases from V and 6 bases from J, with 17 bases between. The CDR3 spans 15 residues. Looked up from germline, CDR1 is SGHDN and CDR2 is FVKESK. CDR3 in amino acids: CASSQKDQGRQTQYF. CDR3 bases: TGTGCCAGCAGCCAGAAAGATCAGGGCCGGCAGACCCAGTACTTC.

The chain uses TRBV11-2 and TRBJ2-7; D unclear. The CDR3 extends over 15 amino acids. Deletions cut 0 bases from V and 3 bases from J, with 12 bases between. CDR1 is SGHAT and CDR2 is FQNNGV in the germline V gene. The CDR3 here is CASSLDQQDVYEQYF. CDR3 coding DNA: TGTGCCAGCAGCTTAGATCAGCAGGACGTCTACGAGCAGTACTTC.

CDR3 residues: CASSQIRFSMNTEAFF. CDR3 in DNA: TGTGCCAGTAGTCAAATCAGGTTCAGCATGAACACTGAAGCTTTCTTT. This rearrangement joins TRBV19 to TRBJ1-1, with D unclear. In germline, CDR1 is LNHDA, CDR2 SQIVND (reference sequence). The V gene lost 5 bases and the J gene lost 0 bases, with 16 bases spanning the gap. CDR3 length: 16 amino acids.

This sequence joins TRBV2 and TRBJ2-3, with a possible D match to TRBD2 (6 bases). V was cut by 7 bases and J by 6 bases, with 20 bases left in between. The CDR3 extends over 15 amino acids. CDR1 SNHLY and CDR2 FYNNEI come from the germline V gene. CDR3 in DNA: TGTGCCAGCAAGACCCAGCGGGTAAACTTGGATACGCAGTATTTT. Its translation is CASKTQRVNLDTQYF.

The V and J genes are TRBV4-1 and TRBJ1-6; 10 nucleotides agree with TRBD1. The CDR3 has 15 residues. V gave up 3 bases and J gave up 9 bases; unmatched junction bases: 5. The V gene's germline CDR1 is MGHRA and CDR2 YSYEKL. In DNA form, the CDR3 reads TGCGCCAGCAGCCACCCCCGGACAGGGGGTTCACCCCTCCACTTT. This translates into CASSHPRTGGSPLHF.

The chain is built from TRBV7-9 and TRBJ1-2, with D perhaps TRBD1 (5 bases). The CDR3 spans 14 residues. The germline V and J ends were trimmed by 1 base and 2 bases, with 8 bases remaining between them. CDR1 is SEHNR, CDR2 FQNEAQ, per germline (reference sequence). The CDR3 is CASSLDGGNYGYTF. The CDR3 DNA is TGTGCCAGCAGCTTAGATGGGGGGAACTATGGCTACACCTTC.

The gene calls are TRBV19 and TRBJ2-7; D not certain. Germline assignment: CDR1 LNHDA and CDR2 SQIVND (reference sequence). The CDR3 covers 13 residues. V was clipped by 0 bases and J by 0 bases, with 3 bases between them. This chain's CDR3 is CASSIDYSYEQYF. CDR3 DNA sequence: TGTGCCAGTAGTATAGACTACTCCTACGAGCAGTACTTC.

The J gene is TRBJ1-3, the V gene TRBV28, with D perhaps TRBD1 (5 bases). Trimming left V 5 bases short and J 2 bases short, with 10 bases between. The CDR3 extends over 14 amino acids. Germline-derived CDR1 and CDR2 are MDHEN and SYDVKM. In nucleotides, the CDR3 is TGTGCCAGCAGTATCGGGACGGCTGGAAACACCATATATTTT. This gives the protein CASSIGTAGNTIYF.

The CDR3 DNA reads TGTGCCAGCAGTTTTTGGGGCAGGGACGGTGAAAAACTGTTTTTT. Amino acids: CASSFWGRDGEKLFF. The chain uses TRBV28 and TRBJ1-4, with D possibly being TRBD1 (5 bases). This CDR3 contains 15 residues. In germline, CDR1 is MDHEN, CDR2 SYDVKM. The V end lost 3 bases, the J end lost 7 bases, and 15 bases lay between the germline ends.

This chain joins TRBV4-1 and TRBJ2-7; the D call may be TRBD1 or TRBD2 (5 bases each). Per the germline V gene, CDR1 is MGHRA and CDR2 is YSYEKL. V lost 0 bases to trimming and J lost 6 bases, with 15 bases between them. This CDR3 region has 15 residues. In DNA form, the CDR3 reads TGCGCCAGCAGCCAAGAAACAGATTGGGGGACCGAGCAGTACTTC. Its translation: CASSQETDWGTEQYF.

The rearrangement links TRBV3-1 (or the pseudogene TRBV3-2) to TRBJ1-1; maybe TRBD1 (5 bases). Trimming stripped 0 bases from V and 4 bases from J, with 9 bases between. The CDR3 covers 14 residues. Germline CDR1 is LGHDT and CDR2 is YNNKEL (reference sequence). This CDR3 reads CASSQDSGGTEAFF. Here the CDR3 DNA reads TGTGCCAGCAGCCAAGATTCGGGGGGCACTGAAGCTTTCTTT.

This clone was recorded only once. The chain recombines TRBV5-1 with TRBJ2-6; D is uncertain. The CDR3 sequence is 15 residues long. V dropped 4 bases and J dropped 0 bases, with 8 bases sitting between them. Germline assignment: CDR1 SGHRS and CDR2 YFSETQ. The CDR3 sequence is CASSAWLSGANVLTF. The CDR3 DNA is TGCGCCAGCAGCGCGTGGCTCTCTGGGGCCAACGTCCTGACTTTC.

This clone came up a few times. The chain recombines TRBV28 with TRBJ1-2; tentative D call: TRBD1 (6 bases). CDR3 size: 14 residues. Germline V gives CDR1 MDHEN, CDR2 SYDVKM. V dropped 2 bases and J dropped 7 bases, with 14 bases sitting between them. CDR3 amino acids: CASSLPTGLRGYTF. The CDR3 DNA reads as TGTGCCAGCAGTTTACCCACAGGGCTTCGTGGCTACACCTTC.

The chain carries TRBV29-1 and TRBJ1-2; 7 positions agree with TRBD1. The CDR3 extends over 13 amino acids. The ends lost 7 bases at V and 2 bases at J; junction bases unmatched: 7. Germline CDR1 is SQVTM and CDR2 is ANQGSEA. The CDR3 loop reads CSASIQGNYGYTF. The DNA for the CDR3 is TGCAGCGCGAGCATACAGGGGAACTATGGCTACACCTTC.

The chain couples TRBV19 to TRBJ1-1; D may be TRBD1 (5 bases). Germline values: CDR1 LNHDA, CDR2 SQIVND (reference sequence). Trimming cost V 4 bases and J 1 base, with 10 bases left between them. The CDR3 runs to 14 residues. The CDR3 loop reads CASSKTAWNTEAFF. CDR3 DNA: TGTGCCAGTAGTAAGACAGCCTGGAACACTGAAGCTTTCTTT.

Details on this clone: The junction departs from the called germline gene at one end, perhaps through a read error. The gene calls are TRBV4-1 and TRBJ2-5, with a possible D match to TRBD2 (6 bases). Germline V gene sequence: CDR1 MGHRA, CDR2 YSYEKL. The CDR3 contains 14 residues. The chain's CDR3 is CASSRGTGQGTQYF. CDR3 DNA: TGCGCCAGCAGCCGCGGGACTGGGCAAGGGACCCAGTACTTC.

CDR3 sequence reads: CASSLGGYPGSQYF. The CDR3, as DNA: TGTGCCAGCAGCTTAGGGGGCTACCCAGGGTCCCAGTACTTC. V usage is TRBV7-2 and J usage is TRBJ2-5; D perhaps matches TRBD1 (5 bases). Germline V lookup: CDR1 SGHTA, CDR2 FQGNSA. This CDR3 has 14 residues. V was clipped by 1 base and J by 9 bases, with 15 bases between them. Full variable domain (remainder filled in from reference TRBV7-2 and TRBJ2-5): GAGVSQSPSNKVTEKGKDVELRCDPISGHTALYWYRQSLGQGLEFLIYFQGNSAPDKSGLPSDRFSAERTGGSVSTLTIQRTQQEDSAVYLCASSLGGYPGSQYFGPGTRLLVL.

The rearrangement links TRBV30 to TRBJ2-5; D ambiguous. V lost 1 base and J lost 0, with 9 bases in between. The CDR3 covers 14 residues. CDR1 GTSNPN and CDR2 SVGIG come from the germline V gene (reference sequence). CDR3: CAWSEKRDQETQYF. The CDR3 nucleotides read TGTGCCTGGAGTGAGAAAAGGGACCAAGAGACCCAGTACTTC.